This T cell receptor beta chain derives from a study of T-cell reconstitution after alpha-beta-depleted transplantation in children. Concerning this clonotype itself: No antigen is known for it.

Study-wide results and limits: Expanded graft clones numbering several hundred reportedly gave rise to alpha-beta T cells about two months after transplant.

Unique molecular identifiers were used to barcode this TCRbeta library. MiXCR, run by TCRdb on the PCR reads, gives a single entry per CDR3 protein. Of roughly 50,000 distinct CDR3 sequences detected, approximately 46% appear once; the ten largest clones hold 95% to 98%. The germline CDR1 and CDR2 sequences are MGHRA and YSYEKL. The CDR3 contains 14 residues. Trimming stripped 4 bases from V and 0 bases from J, with 9 bases between. The input for sequencing was PBMCs, mostly from graft donor cells, taken 360 days after TCRalphabeta/CD19-depleted stem cell transplant. The clonotype was recovered from a male patient under 18 who had a stem cell transplant for acute lymphoblastic leukemia, so the T cells may come from the graft donor. The chain couples TRBV4-1 to TRBJ2-5, with D unresolved. The DNA for the CDR3 is TGCGCCAGCAGCCCGGTGCAGTACCAAGAGACCCAGTACTTC. Translated: CASSPVQYQETQYF.